These 20 T cell receptor beta chains originate from one sample sequenced in a study of cytomegalovirus exposure and HLA in healthy donors. With 60 Vbeta and 13 Jbeta primers, the PCR was carried out. The table came from immunoSEQ multiplex PCR; TCRdb's copy has only in-frame clones and leaves some out. The table has roughly 120,000 clones, 81% seen once. Source material: PBMCs. The receptors come from a woman between 40 and 55 years old in good health and CMV-seronegative.

The CDR3: CASSVDRAEAFF. The DNA of the CDR3 is TGCGCCAGCAGTGTTGACAGGGCCGAAGCTTTCTTT. This chain uses TRBV10-2 with TRBJ1-1; TRBD1 aligns across 7 bases. Germline V lookup: CDR1 WSHSY, CDR2 SAAADI. The CDR3 is made up of 12 amino acids. J lost 8 bases, V lost 4 bases, and 4 bases had no gene match.

The rearrangement links TRBV5-1 to TRBJ1-4; D may be TRBD1 (5 bases). The germline V gene has CDR1 SGHRS and CDR2 YFSETQ. The CDR3 extends over 17 amino acids. V was clipped by 0 bases and J by 3 bases, with 15 bases between them. CDR3 protein: CASSLEVYGAANEKLFF. The CDR3 coding sequence is TGCGCCAGCAGCTTGGAAGTGTATGGGGCTGCTAATGAAAAACTGTTTTTT. Variable domain in full (rest from reference TRBV5-1 and TRBJ1-4): KAGVTQTPRYLIKTRGQQVTLSCSPISGHRSVSWYQQTPGQGLQFLFEYFSETQRNKGNFPGRFSGRQFSNSRSEMNVSTLELGDSALYLCASSLEVYGAANEKLFFGSGTQLSVL.

V gene TRBV19 combines with J gene TRBJ1-1; D gene unclear. Germline V gene data show CDR1 as LNHDA and CDR2 as SQIVND (reference sequence). V was shortened by 3 bases and J by 3 bases, with 8 bases between the two germline ends. The CDR3 is made up of 13 amino acids. The CDR3 sequence: CASSIVSYTEAFF. As DNA, the CDR3 is TGTGCCAGTAGTATTGTTTCGTACACTGAAGCTTTCTTT.

The genes are TRBV11-3 and TRBJ2-2, with 16 bases aligning to TRBD2. This CDR3 is built from 17 residues. Germline assignment: CDR1 SGHNT and CDR2 YENEEA. V shed 5 bases, J shed 5 bases, and the junction held 5 bases outside the gene matches. The CDR3 DNA is TGTGCCAGCAGCCCTGGGACTAGCGGGAGGGTTACCGGGGAGCTGTTTTTT. The encoded protein is CASSPGTSGRVTGELFF.

The V and J genes are TRBV28 and TRBJ2-7, with 7 bases that match TRBD1. The CDR3 consists of 14 residues. The J segment lost 3 bases and the V segment lost 5 bases, leaving 7 bases of the junction unmatched. Germline V gene data show CDR1 as MDHEN and CDR2 as SYDVKM. The CDR3 bases are TGTGCCAGCAGTACCCCGGGACAGAGCTACGAGCAGTACTTC. Residues: CASSTPGQSYEQYF. Combining the CDR3 with reference TRBV28 and TRBJ2-7 gives the whole variable domain DVKVTQSSRYLVKRTGEKVFLECVQDMDHENMFWYRQDPGLGLRLIYFSYDVKMKEKGDIPEGYSVSREKKERFSLILESASTNQTSMYLCASSTPGQSYEQYFGPGTRLTVT.

This CDR3 is CASSRQKNTEAFF. CDR3 DNA: TGTGCCAGTAGTCGTCAGAAGAACACTGAAGCTTTCTTT. The chain recombines TRBV19 with TRBJ1-1; D remains unclear. V dropped 5 bases and J dropped 1 base, with 8 bases sitting between them. In germline, CDR1 is LNHDA, CDR2 SQIVND (reference sequence). The CDR3 consists of 13 residues.

The chain is built from TRBV4-3 and TRBJ2-1; TRBD1 matches at 8 bases. J gave up 4 bases and V 3 bases, and 8 bases lay outside the gene matches. Germline CDR1 and CDR2: LGHNA and YSLEER. The CDR3 is 16 amino acids. This CDR3 is CASSHFRQGKYNEQFF. CDR3 DNA: TGCGCCAGCAGCCATTTTCGACAGGGGAAGTACAATGAGCAGTTCTTC.

V gene TRBV19 combines with J gene TRBJ2-7; 7 positions match TRBD1. The ends lost 5 bases at V and 0 bases at J; junction bases unmatched: 4. Germline CDR1 LNHDA, CDR2 SQIVND (reference sequence). This CDR3 comprises 14 residues. CDR3 coding DNA: TGTGCCAGTAGTTGGGGACAGTACTCCTACGAGCAGTACTTC. Protein product: CASSWGQYSYEQYF.

The chain couples TRBV28 to TRBJ2-5; the match to TRBD2 covers 12 bases. The J call is uncertain, as TRBJ2-7 better fits the DNA end. This CDR3 region has 19 residues. Germline loops: CDR1 MDHEN, CDR2 SYDVKM. CDR3 in DNA: TGTGCCAGCAGTTTATATCGGACTAGCGGGAAAATAACTTCCTACGAGCAGTACTTC. Its translation is CASSLYRTSGKITSYEQYF.

J is TRBJ1-2 and V is TRBV29-1, with TRBD1 matching over 7 bases. V lost 0 bases and J lost 7; bases outside the gene matches: 14. The CDR3 length is 16 residues. Germline-derived CDR1 and CDR2 are SQVTM and ANQGSEA. The CDR3: CSVEDARDSPSSGYTF. CDR3 bases: TGCAGCGTTGAAGACGCTCGGGACAGCCCTTCCTCTGGCTACACCTTC.

This chain connects TRBV6-1 to TRBJ1-5; the D gene is possibly TRBD1 (5 bases). The CDR3 runs to 16 residues. V dropped 3 bases and J dropped 5 bases, with 17 bases sitting between them. Germline CDR1 reads MNHNS; CDR2 reads SASEGT. CDR3: CASSEAPGTGDQPQHF. The CDR3 DNA is TGTGCCAGCAGTGAGGCGCCAGGAACAGGAGATCAGCCCCAGCATTTT.

The V call is TRBV5-4, the J call TRBJ2-1, with TRBD2 identical over 14 bases. CDR1 and CDR2 (germline): SGHNT, YYREEE (reference sequence). Trimming at V came to 4 bases and at J to 8 bases, leaving 8 bases not matched to a gene. The CDR3 sequence is 16 residues long. CDR3 residues: CASSGRLAGGNDEQFF. The CDR3 DNA follows: TGTGCCAGCAGCGGACGACTAGCGGGGGGGAACGATGAGCAGTTCTTC.

V is TRBV5-1 and J is TRBJ1-2; D remains unclear. This CDR3 has 14 residues. The V end was cut by 2 bases, the J end by 4 bases, with 12 bases between. Germline CDR1 SGHRS, CDR2 YFSETQ. CDR3 amino acids: CASSLPTGSYGYTF. As DNA, the CDR3 is TGCGCCAGCAGCTTACCAACGGGTAGCTATGGCTACACCTTC.

V is TRBV2 and J is TRBJ2-1; 8 bases are shared with TRBD2. CDR3 length: 15 amino acids. The V gene's germline CDR1 is SNHLY and CDR2 FYNNEI. V dropped 4 bases and J dropped 1; count of bases not matched to a gene: 3. This CDR3 reads CASSVAGPSYNEQFF. The CDR3 coding sequence is TGTGCCAGCAGTGTAGCGGGGCCGTCCTACAATGAGCAGTTCTTC.

The chain joins TRBV7-9 to TRBJ2-7; maybe TRBD1 (6 bases). Germline CDR1 reads SEHNR; CDR2 reads FQNEAQ (reference sequence). The length of the CDR3 is 15 residues. Trimming pared 4 bases from V and 3 bases from J, leaving 16 bases between. CDR3 sequence: CASSSKDDRIYEQYF. CDR3 in DNA: TGTGCCAGCAGCTCTAAAGACGACAGGATCTACGAGCAGTACTTC.

The chain joins TRBV6-6 to TRBJ2-7; D is possibly TRBD1 (8 bases). V lost 6 bases, J lost 7 bases, and 16 bases lay in between. CDR1 MNHNY and CDR2 SVGAGI come from the germline V gene (reference sequence). The CDR3 runs 13 residues. The CDR3 DNA follows: TGTGCCAGCAGCCCCAGGGGGCGGGGGGAGCAGTACTTC. Its protein is CASSPRGRGEQYF.

This chain links TRBV5-1 with TRBJ2-5, with TRBD2 identical over 12 bases. V lost 6 bases, J lost 5 bases, and 8 bases stayed unmatched. CDR3 length equals 15 residues. The germline V gene encodes CDR1 SGHRS and CDR2 YFSETQ. The CDR3 DNA sequence: TGCGCCAGCACTAGCGGGGGGGCCTCTAGTGAGACCCAGTACTTC. This codes for CASTSGGASSETQYF.

The V and J genes are TRBV19 and TRBJ2-7; the D gene is possibly TRBD1 (6 bases). The CDR3 has 14 residues. CDR1 and CDR2 from the germline V gene are LNHDA and SQIVND (reference sequence). Between the trimmed V and J ends, which lost 4 bases and 4 bases, there was a span of 14 bases. CDR3 sequence: CASSNRDNHYEQYF. The CDR3 nucleotides are TGTGCCAGTAGTAACCGGGACAACCATTACGAGCAGTACTTC.

In regard to this clone: Germline and junction disagree at one end, which may indicate a read error. The rearrangement uses TRBV15 and TRBJ2-2; possible D gene TRBD1, 6 bases. The CDR3 contains 15 residues. In germline, CDR1 is LNHNV, CDR2 YYDKDF (reference sequence). CDR3 protein: CATSRVQGISGELLF. The CDR3 DNA follows: TGTGCCACCAGCAGAGTACAGGGTATTTCCGGGGAGCTGCTTTTT.

This chain connects TRBV5-1 to TRBJ2-5, with 9 bases matching TRBD2. Losses at the gene ends were 0 bases for V and 3 bases for J; bases not matched to a gene: 6. The CDR3 has 16 residues. Germline CDR1 SGHRS, CDR2 YFSETQ. The CDR3 sequence is CASSLDLAGYKETQYF. In DNA, the CDR3 is TGCGCCAGCAGCTTGGATCTAGCGGGGTACAAAGAGACCCAGTACTTC.